What follows describes a single T cell receptor beta chain. Its antigen is undetermined. The data derive from a study of cytomegalovirus exposure and HLA in healthy donors. General study results and limits: Excluded were some V segments that proved indistinguishable, including TRBV6-2 and TRBV6-3. What a later analysis reportedly showed was that an Asian-associated ancestry cluster had fewer N-insertions than the roughly 670-donor mean. In a later analysis, TCR beta V- and J-gene trimming was associated with a missense DCLRE1C variant. Most CMV-associated TCR beta chains appeared HLA-restricted in a later analysis.

The PCR employed 60 Vbeta primers together with 13 Jbeta primers. Repertoires were generated with immunoSEQ multiplex PCR, while TCRdb's copy carries only in-frame clones and drops some. Here the sample spans more than 150,000 clones, roughly 77% being singletons. CDR1 MNHEY and CDR2 SVGAGI come from the germline V gene. The CDR3 spans 14 residues. Trimming removed 5 bases at V and 5 bases at J, with 13 bases between. The chain links TRBV6-5 to TRBJ1-5, with D perhaps matching TRBD1 (6 bases). What was sequenced was PBMCs. The source is a woman in her 30s in good health and CMV-seropositive. CDR3 residues: CASSRAWTDQPQHF. The CDR3 DNA reads as TGTGCCAGCAGTCGAGCGTGGACAGATCAGCCCCAGCATTTT.